This T cell receptor (beta chain) comes out of a study of T cells in Graves' hyperthyroidism and ophthalmopathy. Overall study: Blood was drawn when the patient was first diagnosed and still untreated.

Notes on the study in general: Blood also held most thyroid clonotypes expanded beyond 0.001.

The table lists this clonotype with many counts. Its antigen is not known. TCR beta CDR3 region amplification was performed from RNA transcripts. With the HTBI primer set, the TCR CDR3 went through a first round of RT-PCR. Using its own MiXCR run on the multiplex PCR reads, TCRdb lists one record per CDR3 protein. The sample records some 300,000 distinct CDR3 sequences, around 13% being singletons. The length of the CDR3 is 17 residues. V was pared by 2 bases and J by 2 bases, with 17 bases between. Researchers defined stable Graves' hyperthyroidism as no ophthalmopathy progression within 18 months. Over 9 ml of fresh peripheral blood supplied the PBMCs.

The TCR was taken from a woman between 40 and 50 years old with Graves' hyperthyroidism. The sample consisted of blood. The chain couples TRBV12-3 or TRBV12-4 to TRBJ2-3, with a weak D call TRBD1 (6 bases). CDR3 residues: CASSLSWGTSLTDTQYF. CDR3 in DNA: TGTGCCAGCAGTTTAAGTTGGGGGACAAGCCTCACAGATACGCAGTATTTT.